The 31 T cell receptor beta chains presented below share a single source sample, sequenced in a study of blood T cell repertoires in COVID-19 (dated by TCRdb to about 2020). The receptor library was made with the immunoSEQ multiplex PCR assay. Entries here come from immuneACCESS through TCRdb and include only in-frame sequences with V and J called. Some clones fail to appear in such tables; in the studies checked, an unresolved V gene covers under half of the shortfall, and the cause of the remainder is unknown. The sample table lists just under 350,000 clones, 88% of them with a count of one. Of the sample, about 7% falls within the top ten clones. The sequenced sample was peripheral blood. These receptors all stem from a woman between 70 and 85 years old with COVID-19, enrolled during active disease.

This rearrangement joins TRBV3-1 (or the pseudogene TRBV3-2) to TRBJ1-6; no clear D. Germline CDR1 is LGHDT and CDR2 is YNNKEL (reference sequence). V gave up 4 bases and J gave up 10 bases, with 14 bases separating them. This CDR3 region has 14 residues. The CDR3 loop reads CASSLTRGNSPLHF. The CDR3 region has the DNA TGTGCCAGCAGCCTTACGAGAGGGAACTCACCCCTCCACTTT.

This chain joins TRBV2 and TRBJ1-1, with TRBD1 as a possible D gene (5 bases). This CDR3 is built from 15 residues. The germline CDR1 and CDR2 sequences are SNHLY and FYNNEI. Deletions cut 2 bases from V and 5 bases from J, with 15 bases between. CDR3: CASSERGPAWTEAFF. CDR3 DNA: TGTGCCAGCAGTGAAAGGGGCCCGGCATGGACTGAAGCTTTCTTT.

The gene calls are TRBV6-6 and TRBJ2-1; 16 bases are shared with TRBD2. With V trimmed by 6 bases and J by 0 bases, 14 bases remained unmatched. The CDR3 extends over 21 amino acids. CDR1 is MNHNY, CDR2 SVGAGI, per germline (reference sequence). The CDR3 coding sequence is TGTGCCAGCAGCACTGGGACTAGCGGGGGGGCCTCTTATGGCTCCTACAATGAGCAGTTCTTC. Amino acids: CASSTGTSGGASYGSYNEQFF.

The V and J genes are TRBV4-1 and TRBJ2-3, with D maybe TRBD2 (6 bases). V shed 0 bases and J shed 5 bases, with 12 bases lying between them. Germline V gene data show CDR1 as MGHRA and CDR2 as YSYEKL. This CDR3 has 15 amino acids. CDR3 loop: CASSQEGYGGDTQYF. Written as DNA, the CDR3 is TGCGCCAGCAGCCAAGAAGGGTACGGGGGAGATACGCAGTATTTT.

The chain uses TRBV25-1 and TRBJ1-2; TRBD1 is a possible D gene (5 bases). Germline loops: CDR1 MGHDK, CDR2 SYGVNS. With 0 bases removed from V and 6 bases from J, the gap between germline ends came to 11 bases. The CDR3 covers 14 residues. The DNA of the CDR3 is TGTGCCAGCAGTGAATACGGAGGGGAAAATGGCTACACCTTC. It is translated as CASSEYGGENGYTF.

This clone was observed a single time. The chain uses TRBV2 and TRBJ2-7; the match to TRBD2 covers 9 bases. The CDR3 totals 15 residues. Looked up from germline, CDR1 is SNHLY and CDR2 is FYNNEI. V lost 1 base and J lost 4; bases outside the gene matches: 5. Here the CDR3 DNA reads TGTGCCAGCAGTGAAGAGGCGGGGGGGCCATACGAGCAGTACTTC. The encoded protein is CASSEEAGGPYEQYF.

This rearrangement joins TRBV7-9 to TRBJ1-3, with TRBD1 matching 9 bases. The CDR3 is made up of 15 amino acids. After removal of 6 bases from V and 0 bases from J, the junction contained 3 bases not matched to a gene. Germline CDR1 reads SEHNR; CDR2 reads FQNEAQ (reference sequence). CDR3 in amino acids: CASSGTGSSGNTIYF. In DNA, the CDR3 is TGTGCCAGCAGTGGGACAGGGTCCTCTGGAAACACCATATATTTT.

The count of this clone is one. The chain joins TRBV11-2 to TRBJ1-2; D possibly corresponds to TRBD1 (5 bases). Germline CDR1 SGHAT, CDR2 FQNNGV. This CDR3 is built from 15 residues. Trimming removed 5 bases from V and 6 bases from J, with 19 bases in between. DNA of the CDR3: TGTGCCAGCAGCCCGATGGATCGGGGGAGGCATGGCTACACCTTC. This encodes CASSPMDRGRHGYTF.

The chain's CDR3 is CASSRVAGENNEQFF. The DNA for the CDR3 is TGCGCCAGCAGCCGTGTGGCGGGGGAGAACAATGAGCAGTTCTTC. This sequence joins TRBV5-1 and TRBJ2-1; 7 positions match TRBD2. CDR1 SGHRS and CDR2 YFSETQ come from the germline V gene. With 4 bases clipped from V and 5 bases from J, the junction kept 9 bases outside the gene matches. This CDR3 has 15 residues.

The chain carries TRBV19 and TRBJ1-2; TRBD1 aligns across 11 bases. The CDR3 sequence is 14 residues long. The V and J ends lost 4 bases and 7 bases, in that order; junction bases with no gene match: 5. The germline gives CDR1 LNHDA, CDR2 SQIVND (reference sequence). Here the CDR3 reads CASSTGQGASGYTF. CDR3 DNA sequence: TGTGCCAGTAGTACAGGACAGGGGGCCTCTGGCTACACCTTC.

The chain is built from TRBV7-9 and TRBJ2-7; 8 positions agree with TRBD1. V was clipped by 7 bases and J by 2 bases; unmatched bases: 4. This CDR3 spans 13 amino acids. Per the germline V gene, CDR1 is SEHNR and CDR2 is FQNEAQ (reference sequence). DNA for the CDR3: TGTGCCAGCACCGGACAGGGAACCTACGAGCAGTACTTC. Its translation: CASTGQGTYEQYF.

V usage is TRBV20-1 and J usage is TRBJ2-5, with D possibly TRBD1 on 7 matching bases. Germline CDR1 and CDR2: DFQATT and SNEGSKA (reference sequence). Trimming removed 3 bases from V and 5 bases from J, with 19 bases in between. This CDR3 has 15 residues. The CDR3 region has the DNA TGCAGTGCTAGTCCGCCGGAGGGGGCTCGGGAGACCCAGTACTTC. Translated, it gives CSASPPEGARETQYF.

The chain carries TRBV5-1 and TRBJ1-3; D unresolved. This CDR3 contains 18 residues. Germline V gene lookup returns CDR1 SGHRS and CDR2 YFSETQ. V was cut by 1 base and J by 0 bases, with 17 bases left in between. This CDR3 is CASSLRTGRADSGNTIYF. For the CDR3, the DNA is TGCGCCAGCAGCTTGAGGACGGGGAGGGCAGACTCTGGAAACACCATATATTTT.

The chain employs TRBV3-1 (or the pseudogene TRBV3-2) and TRBJ2-2; 9 bases are a match to TRBD2. Germline loops: CDR1 LGHDT, CDR2 YNNKEL (reference sequence). This CDR3 is 19 amino acids long. The junction had 17 bases not matched to a gene; V was cut back by 4 bases and J by 5 bases. Here the CDR3 reads CASSRGDIAGALWTGELFF. The CDR3 nucleotides read TGTGCCAGCAGCCGCGGCGATATAGCGGGGGCCCTTTGGACCGGGGAGCTGTTTTTT.

This chain connects TRBV7-3 to TRBJ2-1; D gene ambiguous. This CDR3 is built from 12 residues. The germline V and J ends were trimmed by 8 bases and 1 base, with 6 bases remaining between them. Germline CDR1 SGHTA, CDR2 FQGTGA. CDR3 sequence (DNA): TGTGCCAGCGGCAGGTCCTACAATGAGCAGTTCTTC. Residues: CASGRSYNEQFF.

The chain combines TRBV7-2 with TRBJ2-7, with D possibly matching TRBD1 (6 bases). This CDR3 region has 14 residues. The V and J ends lost 7 bases and 6 bases respectively, with 19 bases between them. CDR1 is SGHTA and CDR2 is FQGNSA in the germline V gene. The CDR3 protein is CASTPGGRATEQYF. The CDR3 nucleotides read TGTGCCAGCACCCCTGGGGGCAGGGCTACCGAGCAGTACTTC.

The chain uses TRBV30 and TRBJ1-5, with D possibly matching TRBD1 (6 bases). In germline, CDR1 is GTSNPN, CDR2 SVGIG (reference sequence). Trimming left V 2 bases short and J 5 bases short, with 13 bases between. The CDR3 totals 14 residues. For the CDR3, the DNA is TGTGCCTGGAGTTCAACATCAGGGGATCAGCCCCAGCATTTT. Amino acids: CAWSSTSGDQPQHF.

This chain uses TRBV18 with TRBJ2-7; TRBD1 matches at 10 bases. Germline V gene data show CDR1 as KGHSH and CDR2 as LQKENI. After removal of 5 bases from V and 10 bases from J, the junction contained 14 bases not matched to a gene. CDR3 size: 15 residues. The CDR3 nucleotides read TGTGCCAGCTCAACACGACCGGGACAGGGGATGGAACAGTACTTC. Translation gives CASSTRPGQGMEQYF.

This chain joins TRBV5-4 and TRBJ2-3; 7 bases agree with TRBD1. CDR1 is SGHNT and CDR2 is YYREEE in the germline V gene (reference sequence). V was pared by 4 bases and J by 5 bases, with 7 bases of the junction left unmatched. This CDR3 has 14 amino acids. The CDR3 DNA reads TGTGCCAGCAGCCCGGGACAGCACAAAGATACGCAGTATTTT. Translation: CASSPGQHKDTQYF.

This clone was picked up a small number of times. The rearrangement joins TRBV27 to TRBJ1-6, with a possible D match to TRBD1 (5 bases). Germline V CDR1 and CDR2: MNHEY, SMNVEV (reference sequence). V lost 2 bases, J lost 2 bases, and 16 bases lay in between. The CDR3 consists of 18 residues. The CDR3 coding sequence is TGTGCCAGCAGTTTAGGGCAGGGAAAGATGCCCTATAATTCACCCCTCCACTTT. Amino acid sequence: CASSLGQGKMPYNSPLHF.

This clone was detected only once. The rearrangement uses TRBV28 and TRBJ1-2; tentatively, D is TRBD1 (6 bases). The V end lost 2 bases, the J end lost 5 bases, and 9 bases lay between the germline ends. CDR3 length equals 13 residues. The germline V gene encodes CDR1 MDHEN and CDR2 SYDVKM. The CDR3 spells CASSLARGYGYTF. In DNA, the CDR3 is TGTGCCAGCAGTTTAGCAAGGGGGTATGGCTACACCTTC.

The gene calls are TRBV6-1 and TRBJ2-3; 12 bases align to TRBD2. The CDR3 totals 14 residues. V was clipped by 5 bases and J by 4 bases; unmatched bases: 1. Germline values: CDR1 MNHNS, CDR2 SASEGT. In nucleotides, the CDR3 is TGTGCCAGCAGTCTAGCGGGGGGGGCAGATACGCAGTATTTT. The encoded protein is CASSLAGGADTQYF.

This chain uses TRBV5-1 with TRBJ2-7, with 8 bases identical to TRBD1. J was trimmed by 0 bases and V by 1 base; bases with no gene match: 3. The CDR3 has 15 residues. Germline loops: CDR1 SGHRS, CDR2 YFSETQ. The CDR3: CASSLKDRVSYEQYF. In DNA form, the CDR3 reads TGCGCCAGCAGCTTGAAGGACAGGGTCTCCTACGAGCAGTACTTC.

The count of this clone is one. This rearrangement joins TRBV6-6 to TRBJ1-5, with D possibly matching TRBD1 (5 bases). Germline V CDR1 and CDR2: MNHNY, SVGAGI (reference sequence). This CDR3 region has 11 residues. The V and J ends lost 5 bases and 9 bases respectively, with 8 bases between them. The chain's CDR3 is CASSLGGPQHF. CDR3 coding DNA: TGTGCCAGCAGTCTGGGGGGGCCCCAGCATTTT.

The chain couples TRBV15 to TRBJ2-3; D not resolved. This CDR3 has 13 residues. The V and J ends lost 8 bases and 2 bases respectively, with 11 bases between them. Germline values: CDR1 LNHNV, CDR2 YYDKDF (reference sequence). CDR3 coding DNA: TGTGCCACCGTTGGCCTTACCACAGATACGCAGTATTTT. It codes for CATVGLTTDTQYF.

The chain uses TRBV7-2 and TRBJ2-3; possible D gene TRBD1, 5 bases. CDR1 is SGHTA and CDR2 is FQGNSA in the germline V gene. The CDR3 consists of 15 residues. Trimming stripped 5 bases from V and 0 bases from J, with 12 bases between. The CDR3 region has the DNA TGTGCCAGCAGCCCTGGACACAAGAGCACAGATACGCAGTATTTT. Its translation is CASSPGHKSTDTQYF.

Worth noting for this clone: Other DNA sequences in this sample translate to the same CDR3. The chain is built from TRBV12-3 or TRBV12-4 and TRBJ1-2; TRBD1 matches 7 bases. The length of the CDR3 is 13 residues. The trim removed 6 bases at V and 5 bases at J, leaving 6 bases unmatched. The CDR3 is CASSPDRDYGYTF. DNA for the CDR3: TGTGCCAGCAGCCCCGACAGGGATTATGGCTACACCTTC.

Remarks on this clone: The same CDR3 can be traced to other DNA sequences in this sample. The chain is built from TRBV28 and TRBJ1-1; unclear D gene. Trimming took off 3 bases at V and 1 base at J, with 6 bases between the two ends. CDR1 is MDHEN, CDR2 SYDVKM, per germline. The length of the CDR3 is 13 residues. The DNA of the CDR3 is TGTGCCAGCAGTTTCGCGGGGAACACTGAAGCTTTCTTT. The encoded protein is CASSFAGNTEAFF.

The chain combines TRBV2 with TRBJ2-2, with D possibly matching TRBD1 (5 bases). The length of the CDR3 is 15 residues. V lost 6 bases and J 2 bases, leaving 13 bases between the germline ends. Germline V gene sequence: CDR1 SNHLY, CDR2 FYNNEI. The CDR3 nucleotides read TGTGCCAGCAGCCAGACAGTCGCAAACACCGGGGAGCTGTTTTTT. It encodes CASSQTVANTGELFF.

V and J are TRBV19 and TRBJ1-3; possible D gene TRBD1, 6 bases. V shed 6 bases and J shed 4 bases, with 13 bases lying between them. Germline CDR1 LNHDA, CDR2 SQIVND (reference sequence). The CDR3 has 14 residues. As DNA, the CDR3 is TGTGCCAGTAGCCAGGGGATGCGGGGAAACACCATATATTTT. It yields the protein CASSQGMRGNTIYF.

The V and J genes are TRBV30 and TRBJ2-2; 11 nucleotides match TRBD2. Unmatched junction bases numbered 4, after V lost 3 bases and J lost 4 bases. The CDR3 sequence is 15 residues long. CDR1 is GTSNPN, CDR2 SVGIG, per germline (reference sequence). The CDR3 protein is CAWRRTSGSTGELFF. In DNA, the CDR3 is TGTGCCTGGAGACGGACTAGCGGGTCCACCGGGGAGCTGTTTTTT.